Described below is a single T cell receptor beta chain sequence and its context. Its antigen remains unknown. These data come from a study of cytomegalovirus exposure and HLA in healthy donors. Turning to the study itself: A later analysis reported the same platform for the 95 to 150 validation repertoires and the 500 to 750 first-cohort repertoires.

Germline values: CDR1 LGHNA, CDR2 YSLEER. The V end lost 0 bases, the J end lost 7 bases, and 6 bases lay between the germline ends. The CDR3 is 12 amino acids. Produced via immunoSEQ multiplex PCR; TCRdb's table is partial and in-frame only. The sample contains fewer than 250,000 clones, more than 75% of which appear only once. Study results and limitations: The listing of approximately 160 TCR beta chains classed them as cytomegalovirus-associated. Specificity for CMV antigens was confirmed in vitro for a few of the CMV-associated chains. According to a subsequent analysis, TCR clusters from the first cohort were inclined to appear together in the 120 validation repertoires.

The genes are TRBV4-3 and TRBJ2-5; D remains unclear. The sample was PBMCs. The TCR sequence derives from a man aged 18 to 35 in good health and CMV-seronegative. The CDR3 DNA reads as TGCGCCAGCAGCCAAGATAGTGGGACCCAGTACTTC. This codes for CASSQDSGTQYF.